Below, 2 T cell receptor beta chains from the same sample are listed, as sequenced in a study of monozygotic twins with inflammatory bowel disease. TCRdb re-called the 5' RACE reads and catalogs CDR3 proteins one per entry, DNA excluded. The sample table includes 350,000 to 500,000 distinct CDR3 sequences. The sample was blood. These receptors came from a human donor with ulcerative colitis or Crohn's disease, or a healthy co-twin of an affected twin (not recorded which).

The chain recombines TRBV28 with TRBJ2-1; as DNA is missing, the TRBD2 call by TCRdb cannot be tested. Germline V lookup: CDR1 MDHEN, CDR2 SYDVKM. The CDR3 has 16 residues. The CDR3 is CASSLVEGLPNNEQFF.

J is TRBJ1-5 and V is TRBV30; TCRdb calls TRBD1, which cannot be checked without DNA. CDR1 and CDR2 from the germline V gene are GTSNPN and SVGIG (reference sequence). There are 12 residues in the CDR3. The CDR3 reads CAWNQGAQPQHF.